The subject of this entry is one T cell receptor (beta chain). Its target is unknown. Naive CD8+ T cells carried a CD45RO-CCR7+CD27+CD95- phenotype. The sample belongs to a study of CXCR3-negative and CXCR3-positive naive CD8 T cells. General study findings and limits: Diversity proved comparably high across both naive subsets and much lower in memory CD8+ cells. Relative to CXCR3-negative naive cells, CXCR3-positive naive cells had more hydrophobic TRB CDR3s. CXCR3 expression dropped partially after cryopreservation, and most assays relied on fresh PBMCs.

The CDR3 contains 12 residues. CDR1 and CDR2 (germline): DFQATT, SNEGSKA (reference sequence). The authors prepared UMI-labeled TRB cDNA libraries by 5' RACE. TCRdb processed the 5' RACE reads again and assigns one entry to each CDR3 protein, with no DNA. Here the sample table reports fewer than 50,000 distinct CDR3 sequences. The sequence came from a human donor in good health. Some clones in this sample may be carry-over from other donors' samples. This sequence joins TRBV20-1 and TRBJ1-1; the TCRdb call, TRBD1, lacks DNA for checking. The source material was naive CXCR3- CD8+ T cells from blood. Noted subset: CD45RO-CCR7+CD27+CD95- naive CD8+ T cells lacking CXCR3 (TNR3-). CDR3 region: CRTGTGGTEAFF.